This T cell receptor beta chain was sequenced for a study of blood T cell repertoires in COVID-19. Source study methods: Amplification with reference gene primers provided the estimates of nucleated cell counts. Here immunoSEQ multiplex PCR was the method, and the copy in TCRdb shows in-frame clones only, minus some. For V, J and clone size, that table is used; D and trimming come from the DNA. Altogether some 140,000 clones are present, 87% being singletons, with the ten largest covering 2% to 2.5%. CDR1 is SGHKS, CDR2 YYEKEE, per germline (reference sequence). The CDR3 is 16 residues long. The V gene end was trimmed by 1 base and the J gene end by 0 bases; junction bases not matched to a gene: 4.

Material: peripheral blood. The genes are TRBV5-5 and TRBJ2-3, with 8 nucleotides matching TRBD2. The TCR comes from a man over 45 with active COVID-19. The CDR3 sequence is CASSLNSGVSTDTQYF. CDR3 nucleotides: TGTGCCAGCAGCTTGAATAGCGGGGTGAGCACAGATACGCAGTATTTT.